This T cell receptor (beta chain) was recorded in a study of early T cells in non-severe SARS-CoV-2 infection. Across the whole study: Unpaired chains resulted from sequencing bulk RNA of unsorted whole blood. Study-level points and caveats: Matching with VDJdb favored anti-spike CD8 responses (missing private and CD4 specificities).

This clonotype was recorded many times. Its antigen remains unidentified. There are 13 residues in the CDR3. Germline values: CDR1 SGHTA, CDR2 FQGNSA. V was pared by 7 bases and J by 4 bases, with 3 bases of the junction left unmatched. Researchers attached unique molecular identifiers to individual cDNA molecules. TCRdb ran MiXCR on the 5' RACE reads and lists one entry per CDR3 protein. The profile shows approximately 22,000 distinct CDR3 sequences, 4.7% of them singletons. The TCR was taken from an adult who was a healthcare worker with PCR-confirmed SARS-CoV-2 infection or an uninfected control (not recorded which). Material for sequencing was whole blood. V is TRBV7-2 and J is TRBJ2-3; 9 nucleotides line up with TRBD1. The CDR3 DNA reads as TGTGCCAGCACGGGACAGGGTCCAGATACGCAGTATTTT. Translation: CASTGQGPDTQYF.